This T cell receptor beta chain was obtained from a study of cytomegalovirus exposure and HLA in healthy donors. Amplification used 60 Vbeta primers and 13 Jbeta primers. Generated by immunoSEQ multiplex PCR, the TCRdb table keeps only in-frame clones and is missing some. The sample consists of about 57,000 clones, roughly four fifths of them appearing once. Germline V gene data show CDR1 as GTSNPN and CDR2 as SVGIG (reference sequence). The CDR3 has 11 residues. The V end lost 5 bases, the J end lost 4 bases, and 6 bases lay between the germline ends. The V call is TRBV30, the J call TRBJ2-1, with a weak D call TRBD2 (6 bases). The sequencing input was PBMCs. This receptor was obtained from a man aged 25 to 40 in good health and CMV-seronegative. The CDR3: CAWGGYNEQFF. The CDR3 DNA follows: TGTGCCTGGGGGGGGTACAATGAGCAGTTCTTC.